These 25 T cell receptor beta chains were sequenced from one sample in a study of blood T cell repertoires in COVID-19. Assay: immunoSEQ multiplex PCR; the TCRdb copy retains only in-frame clones and omits some. The table shows about 160,000 clones, with 60% to 85% occurring only once. Sequencing was carried out using peripheral blood. The receptors stem from a man between 60 and 75 years old with acute or convalescent COVID-19.

This clone has more than one count but fewer than ten. The CDR3 protein is CASSTGVWEKLFF. The CDR3 DNA follows: TGTGCCAGTAGTACAGGGGTTTGGGAAAAACTGTTTTTT. The chain has TRBV19 and TRBJ1-4, with a possible D match to TRBD1 (6 bases). The V end was cut by 4 bases, the J end by 8 bases, with 11 bases between. The V gene's germline CDR1 is LNHDA and CDR2 SQIVND (reference sequence). The CDR3 is 13 residues long. Full variable domain (missing parts from reference TRBV19 and TRBJ1-4): DGGITQSPKYLFRKEGQNVTLSCEQNLNHDAMYWYRQDPGQGLRLIYYSQIVNDFQKGDIAEGYSVSREKKESFPLTVTSAQKNPTAFYLCASSTGVWEKLFFGSGTQLSVL.

This clone was picked up a small number of times. The genes are TRBV11-2 and TRBJ1-3, with a weak D call TRBD1 (5 bases). Germline V gene sequence: CDR1 SGHAT, CDR2 FQNNGV. This CDR3 is built from 16 residues. The germline V and J ends were trimmed by 5 bases and 0 bases, with 14 bases remaining between them. CDR3 DNA sequence: TGTGCCAGCAGCCCCTACAGGACCAGCTCTGGAAACACCATATATTTT. This sequence encodes CASSPYRTSSGNTIYF.

The sample holds a few counts of this clone. The V call is TRBV24-1, the J call TRBJ1-1; D is unresolved. The CDR3 contains 13 residues. The germline V gene encodes CDR1 KGHDR and CDR2 SFDVKD. V lost 5 bases and J lost 5, with 11 bases in between. The CDR3 loop reads CATSAGSYTEAFF. The CDR3 DNA is TGTGCCACCAGTGCCGGGTCGTATACTGAAGCTTTCTTT.

The CDR3 sequence is CASSLQGEDTEAFF. In DNA, the CDR3 is TGTGCCAGCAGCCTACAGGGTGAGGACACTGAAGCTTTCTTT. V usage is TRBV11-3 and J usage is TRBJ1-1; maybe TRBD1 (6 bases). CDR3 length equals 14 residues. Trimming cost V 5 bases and J 3 bases, with 13 bases left between them. Germline CDR1 is SGHNT and CDR2 is YENEEA. Full variable domain (remainder filled in from reference TRBV11-3 and TRBJ1-1): EAGVVQSPRYKIIEKKQPVAFWCNPISGHNTLYWYLQNLGQGPELLIRYENEEAVDDSQLPKDRFSAERLKGVDSTLKIQPAELGDSAVYLCASSLQGEDTEAFFGQGTRLTVV.

The V call is TRBV5-1, the J call TRBJ2-2; 9 bases line up with TRBD1. The CDR3 extends over 16 amino acids. V was pared by 4 bases and J by 1 base, with 5 bases of the junction left unmatched. Per the germline V gene, CDR1 is SGHRS and CDR2 is YFSETQ. The CDR3 sequence: CASSQQGAGNTGELFF. For the CDR3, the DNA is TGCGCCAGCAGCCAACAGGGGGCCGGGAACACCGGGGAGCTGTTTTTT.

V is TRBV9 and J is TRBJ1-1, with 9 bases identical to TRBD1. The CDR3 length is 16 residues. The V gene end was trimmed by 4 bases and the J gene end by 3 bases; junction bases not matched to a gene: 10. Germline-derived CDR1 and CDR2 are SGDLS and YYNGEE. CDR3 DNA sequence: TGTGCCAGCAGCCCTCGGGGACAGGGTGGTTACACTGAAGCTTTCTTT. Translated: CASSPRGQGGYTEAFF.

The chain recombines TRBV3-1 (or the pseudogene TRBV3-2) with TRBJ2-7; D is uncertain. V dropped 1 base and J dropped 0 bases, with 4 bases sitting between them. The CDR3 has 13 amino acids. CDR1 is LGHDT and CDR2 is YNNKEL in the germline V gene (reference sequence). The CDR3 reads CASSQVYSYEQYF. CDR3 DNA: TGTGCCAGCAGCCAAGTCTACTCCTACGAGCAGTACTTC.

In this sample, this clone turned up a few times. The chain links TRBV2 to TRBJ2-6; maybe TRBD1 (6 bases). V was clipped by 7 bases and J by 2 bases, with 12 bases between them. This CDR3 region has 15 residues. Germline lookup yields CDR1 SNHLY and CDR2 FYNNEI. The CDR3 DNA follows: TGTGCCAGCACTAAAGAGGGGGCTGGGGCCAACGTCCTGACTTTC. Its protein is CASTKEGAGANVLTF.

This clone was picked up one time. This same CDR3 is encoded by further DNA sequences in the sample. The chain combines TRBV5-1 with TRBJ1-2, with TRBD1 identical over 9 bases. Germline CDR1 reads SGHRS; CDR2 reads YFSETQ. Trimming cost V 4 bases and J 2 bases; bases outside gene matches: 3. This CDR3 region has 14 residues. The CDR3 nucleotides are TGCGCCAGCAGCCTGGGACAGGGAAACTATGGCTACACCTTC. Amino acids: CASSLGQGNYGYTF.

This sequence joins TRBV4-1 and TRBJ2-3; no firm D call. Germline values: CDR1 MGHRA, CDR2 YSYEKL. The ends were cut back, 0 bases at V and 1 base at J, with 8 bases in the middle. The CDR3 length is 15 residues. The CDR3 protein is CASSQEYRGTDTQYF. In DNA form, the CDR3 reads TGCGCCAGCAGCCAAGAGTATCGTGGCACAGATACGCAGTATTTT.

The V and J genes are TRBV10-3 and TRBJ1-1; 8 bases match TRBD1. CDR3 size: 14 residues. Germline-derived CDR1 and CDR2 are ENHRY and SYGVKD. Losses at the gene ends were 3 bases for V and 5 bases for J; bases not matched to a gene: 5. CDR3 residues: CAISEQGGTTEAFF. CDR3 in DNA: TGTGCCATCAGTGAACAGGGGGGGACAACTGAAGCTTTCTTT.

V and J are TRBV23-1 and TRBJ2-4; D might be TRBD1 (6 bases). TRBV23-1 is an ORF, with its function uncertain. This CDR3 contains 17 residues. V gave up 0 bases and J gave up 1 base, with 13 bases separating them. Here the CDR3 reads CASSQSRGSWAKNIQYF. The CDR3 DNA reads TGCGCCAGCAGTCAATCGAGGGGGTCGTGGGCCAAAAACATTCAGTACTTC.

This clone was detected only a few times. V and J are TRBV19 and TRBJ1-6; D is undetermined. The CDR3 loop spans 13 amino acids. CDR1 and CDR2 from the germline V gene are LNHDA and SQIVND (reference sequence). V lost 6 bases, J lost 4 bases, and 7 bases lay in between. The CDR3: CASRYGYNSPLHF. Here the CDR3 DNA reads TGTGCCAGTAGATACGGTTATAATTCACCCCTCCACTTT.

CDR3 bases: TGTGCCACCAGTGATTCGGACGAGGGGGCTCCTGGAAACACCATATATTTT. Its protein product is CATSDSDEGAPGNTIYF. This chain connects TRBV24-1 to TRBJ1-3; 7 nucleotides agree with TRBD1. The germline V gene has CDR1 KGHDR and CDR2 SFDVKD. V was clipped by 2 bases and J by 2 bases; unmatched bases: 8. This CDR3 region has 17 residues.

This sequence joins TRBV2 and TRBJ1-3; 8 bases line up with TRBD1. Germline trimming cut 5 bases from V and 2 bases from J; bases unmatched to any gene: 2. Germline values: CDR1 SNHLY, CDR2 FYNNEI. This CDR3 is 14 amino acids long. CDR3 in DNA: TGTGCCAGCAGTTCGGGACAGGCTGGAAACACCATATATTTT. Protein: CASSSGQAGNTIYF.

The J gene is TRBJ1-5, the V gene TRBV5-8; D gene unclear. Trimming stripped 1 base from V and 4 bases from J, with 3 bases between. This CDR3 spans 12 amino acids. Germline V gene lookup returns CDR1 SGHTS and CDR2 YDEGEE. CDR3 in DNA: TGTGCCAGCAGCTTGCTAAATCAGCCCCAGCATTTT. This codes for CASSLLNQPQHF.

The chain links TRBV6-1 to TRBJ1-2, with D maybe TRBD1 (5 bases). Trimming pared 3 bases from V and 0 bases from J, leaving 20 bases between. This CDR3 is 18 amino acids long. The germline gives CDR1 MNHNS, CDR2 SASEGT. Here the CDR3 reads CASSDHSFRGKSNYGYTF. The CDR3 nucleotides read TGTGCCAGCAGTGACCACTCCTTTCGGGGGAAGTCTAACTATGGCTACACCTTC.

This clone was observed a handful of times. The chain joins TRBV7-8 to TRBJ2-7; D perhaps matches TRBD1 (6 bases). The CDR3 covers 13 residues. Germline V gene data show CDR1 as SGHVS and CDR2 as FQNEAQ. V gave up 6 bases and J gave up 2 bases, with 11 bases separating them. The CDR3 here is CASREQGTYEQYF. CDR3 nucleotide sequence: TGTGCCAGCAGAGAGCAGGGGACCTACGAGCAGTACTTC.

This clone has more than one count but fewer than ten. The chain links TRBV3-1 (or the pseudogene TRBV3-2) to TRBJ1-5, with D possibly matching TRBD1 (5 bases). V was shortened by 1 base and J by 5 bases, with 9 bases between the two germline ends. The CDR3 length is 14 residues. Germline loops: CDR1 LGHDT, CDR2 YNNKEL (reference sequence). CDR3 protein: CASSQGTHDQPQHF. In nucleotides, the CDR3 is TGTGCCAGCAGCCAAGGGACACACGATCAGCCCCAGCATTTT.

This clone was recorded only once. The J gene is TRBJ2-1, the V gene TRBV19, with D unclear. Per the germline V gene, CDR1 is LNHDA and CDR2 is SQIVND (reference sequence). The CDR3 spans 13 residues. Trimming left V 2 bases short and J 5 bases short, with 7 bases between. The CDR3 nucleotides are TGTGCCAGTAGTATAACAGATAACAATGAGCAGTTCTTC. This gives the protein CASSITDNNEQFF.

J is TRBJ1-6 and V is TRBV4-3, with TRBD1 matching over 7 bases. Germline CDR1 reads LGHNA; CDR2 reads YSLEER. The CDR3 loop spans 15 amino acids. V dropped 4 bases and J dropped 5; count of bases not matched to a gene: 5. CDR3 amino acids: CASSLIGTDNSPLHF. The CDR3 DNA sequence: TGCGCCAGCAGCCTTATCGGGACAGATAATTCACCCCTCCACTTT.

This chain connects TRBV29-1 to TRBJ1-2; 8 nucleotides match TRBD1. Germline V gives CDR1 SQVTM, CDR2 ANQGSEA. The CDR3 extends over 13 amino acids. V dropped 4 bases and J dropped 2; count of bases not matched to a gene: 3. CDR3 residues: CSVVAGGNYGYTF. The CDR3 bases are TGCAGCGTTGTGGCAGGGGGCAACTATGGCTACACCTTC.

The chain uses TRBV27 and TRBJ2-3; no firm D call. The CDR3 covers 16 residues. Germline assignment: CDR1 MNHEY and CDR2 SMNVEV (reference sequence). Trimming removed 2 bases at V and 0 bases at J, with 12 bases between. The CDR3 DNA follows: TGTGCCAGCAGTTTAACAGACACCCCTAGCACAGATACGCAGTATTTT. Encoded protein: CASSLTDTPSTDTQYF.

This sequence joins TRBV5-1 and TRBJ2-1; D call uncertain. There are 13 residues in the CDR3. V shed 7 bases and J shed 0 bases, with 8 bases lying between them. Germline V CDR1 and CDR2: SGHRS, YFSETQ. CDR3 residues: CASSQNSYNEQFF. In nucleotides, the CDR3 is TGCGCCAGCTCTCAGAACTCCTACAATGAGCAGTTCTTC.

V is TRBV9 and J is TRBJ2-2; the match to TRBD2 covers 14 bases. CDR1 and CDR2 (germline): SGDLS, YYNGEE. The V and J ends lost 3 bases and 5 bases, in that order; junction bases with no gene match: 3. The CDR3 is 16 amino acids. The CDR3: CASSAWTSGGTGELFF. In DNA, the CDR3 is TGTGCCAGCAGCGCCTGGACTAGCGGGGGGACCGGGGAGCTGTTTTTT.